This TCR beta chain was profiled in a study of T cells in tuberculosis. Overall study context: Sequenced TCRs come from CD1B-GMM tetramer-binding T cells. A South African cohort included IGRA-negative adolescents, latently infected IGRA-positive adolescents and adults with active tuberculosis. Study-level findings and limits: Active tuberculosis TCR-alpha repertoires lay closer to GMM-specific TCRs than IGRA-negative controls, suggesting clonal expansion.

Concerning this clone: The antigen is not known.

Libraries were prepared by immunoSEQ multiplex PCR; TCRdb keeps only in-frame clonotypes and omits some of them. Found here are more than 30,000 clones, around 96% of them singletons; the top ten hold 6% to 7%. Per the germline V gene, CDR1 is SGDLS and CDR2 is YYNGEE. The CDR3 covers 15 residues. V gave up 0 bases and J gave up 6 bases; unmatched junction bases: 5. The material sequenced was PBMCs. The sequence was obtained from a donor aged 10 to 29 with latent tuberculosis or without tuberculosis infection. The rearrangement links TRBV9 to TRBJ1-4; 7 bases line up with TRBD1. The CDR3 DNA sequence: TGTGCCAGCAGCGTAGCTACGACAGGGTATGAAAAACTGTTTTTT. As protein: CASSVATTGYEKLFF.